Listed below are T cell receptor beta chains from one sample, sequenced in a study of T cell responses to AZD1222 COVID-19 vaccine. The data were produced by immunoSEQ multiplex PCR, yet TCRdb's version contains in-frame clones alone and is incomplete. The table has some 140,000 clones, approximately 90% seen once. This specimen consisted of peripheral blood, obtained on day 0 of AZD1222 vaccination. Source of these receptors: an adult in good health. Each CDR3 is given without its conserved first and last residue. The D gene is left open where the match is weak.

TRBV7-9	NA	ASSRILTEGYT
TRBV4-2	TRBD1	ASSQDPGGDFGGELF
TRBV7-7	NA	ASSLALGNTGELF
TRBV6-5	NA	ASSSGGANTEAF
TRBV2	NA	ASNEEGASEAF
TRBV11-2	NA	ASSLDQSSYNEQF
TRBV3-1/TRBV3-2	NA	ASSQFDRGYGYT
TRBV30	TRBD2	AWKAEAGGYEQY
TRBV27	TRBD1	ASSPNNPGTGASRTF
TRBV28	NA	ASTTGPKIFSSPLH
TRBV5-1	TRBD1	ASSSQGAPNSPLH
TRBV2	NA	ASDSSSYNSPLH
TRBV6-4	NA	ASSASSGAGEAF
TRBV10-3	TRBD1	AISENRGQSTEAF
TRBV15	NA	ATSRPGPAFYT
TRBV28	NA	ASTPGATNEKLF
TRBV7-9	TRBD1	ASSFLSGGNEQY
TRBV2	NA	ASREAGFLVAGQY
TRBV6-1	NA	ASSLIPPGETQY
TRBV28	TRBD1	ASRPQGGTEAF
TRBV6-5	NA	ASSTRTALLDGYT
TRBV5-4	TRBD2	ASSFPRVAGANEQF
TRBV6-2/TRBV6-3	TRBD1	ASSPTGPHNEQF
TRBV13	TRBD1	ASSLKGETGGVQPQH
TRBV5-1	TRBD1	ASSFSGTGVNEQF
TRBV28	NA	ASSPPWPGQPQH
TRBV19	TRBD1	ASSPGQGLGLRNTGELF
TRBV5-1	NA	ASSSDRHTEAF